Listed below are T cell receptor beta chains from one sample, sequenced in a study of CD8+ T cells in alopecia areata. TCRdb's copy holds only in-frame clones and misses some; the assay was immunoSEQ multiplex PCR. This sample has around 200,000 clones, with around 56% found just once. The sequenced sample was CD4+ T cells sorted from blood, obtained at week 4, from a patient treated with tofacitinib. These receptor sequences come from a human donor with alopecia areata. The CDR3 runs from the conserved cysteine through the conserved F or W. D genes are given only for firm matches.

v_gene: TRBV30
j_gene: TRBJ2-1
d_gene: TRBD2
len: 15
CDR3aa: CAWTEGLAGPNEQFF

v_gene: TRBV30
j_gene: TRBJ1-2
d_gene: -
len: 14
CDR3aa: CAWRPRQSNYGYTF

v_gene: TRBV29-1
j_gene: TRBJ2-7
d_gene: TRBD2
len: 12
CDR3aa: CSALGREDEQYF

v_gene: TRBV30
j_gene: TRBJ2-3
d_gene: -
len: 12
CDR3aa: CAWSDSTDTQYF

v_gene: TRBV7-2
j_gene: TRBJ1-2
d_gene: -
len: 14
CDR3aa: CASSLVRAEYGYTF

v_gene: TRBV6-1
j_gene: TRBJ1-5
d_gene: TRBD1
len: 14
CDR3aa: CASSEGGGGQPQHF

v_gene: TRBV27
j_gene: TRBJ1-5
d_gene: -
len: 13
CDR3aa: CASSLVANQPQHF

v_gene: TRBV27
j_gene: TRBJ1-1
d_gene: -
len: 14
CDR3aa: CASRQDRVNTEAFF

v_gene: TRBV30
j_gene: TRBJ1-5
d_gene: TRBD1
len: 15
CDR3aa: CAWSLPGRGHQPQHF

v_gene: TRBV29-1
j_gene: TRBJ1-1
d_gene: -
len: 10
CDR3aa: CSVEGGKAFF

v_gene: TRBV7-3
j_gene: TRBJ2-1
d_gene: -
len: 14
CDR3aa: CASSLSAIGDEQFF

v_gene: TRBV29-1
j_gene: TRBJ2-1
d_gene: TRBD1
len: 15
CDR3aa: CSVEGGTGTYNEQFF

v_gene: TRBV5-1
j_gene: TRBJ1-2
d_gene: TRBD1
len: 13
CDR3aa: CASSWGQTYGYTF

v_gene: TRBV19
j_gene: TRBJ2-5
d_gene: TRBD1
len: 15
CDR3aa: CASSTTGQGAETQYF

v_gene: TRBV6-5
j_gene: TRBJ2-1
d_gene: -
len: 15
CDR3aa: CASSSGPQGYNEQFF

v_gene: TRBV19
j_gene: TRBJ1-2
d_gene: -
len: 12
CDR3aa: CASRGANYGYTF

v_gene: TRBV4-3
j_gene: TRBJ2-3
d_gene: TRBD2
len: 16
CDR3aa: CASSQLLAGGADTQYF

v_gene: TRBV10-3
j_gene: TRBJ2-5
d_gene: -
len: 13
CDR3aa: CAISEEGKETQYF

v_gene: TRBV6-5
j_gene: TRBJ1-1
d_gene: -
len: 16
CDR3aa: CASSYSFAGIGTEAFF

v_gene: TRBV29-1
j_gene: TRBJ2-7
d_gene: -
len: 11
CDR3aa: CSVETSYEQYF

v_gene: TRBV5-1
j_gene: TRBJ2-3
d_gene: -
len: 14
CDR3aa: CASSPPSAADTQYF

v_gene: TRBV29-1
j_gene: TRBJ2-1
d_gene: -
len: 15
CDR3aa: CSVVKGVSGYNEQFF

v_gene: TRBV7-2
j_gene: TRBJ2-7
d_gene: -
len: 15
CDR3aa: CASSLMRDQPYEQYF

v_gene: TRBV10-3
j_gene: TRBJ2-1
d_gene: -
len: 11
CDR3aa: CAIRGRSEQFF

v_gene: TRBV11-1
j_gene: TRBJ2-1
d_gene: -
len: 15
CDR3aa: CASSGSGLGYNEQFF

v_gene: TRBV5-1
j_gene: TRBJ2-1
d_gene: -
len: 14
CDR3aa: CASSLVGDYNEQFF

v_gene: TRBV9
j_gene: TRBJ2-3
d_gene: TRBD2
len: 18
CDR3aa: CASSVVASGRQRTDTQYF

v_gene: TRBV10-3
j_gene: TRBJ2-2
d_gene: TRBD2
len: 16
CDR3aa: CAITRLAGMNTGELFF

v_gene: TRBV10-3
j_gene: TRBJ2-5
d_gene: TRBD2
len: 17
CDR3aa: CAIRGTRGLAGEETQYF

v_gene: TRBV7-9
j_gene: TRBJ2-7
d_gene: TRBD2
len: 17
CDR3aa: CASSSGLAGGLWREQYF

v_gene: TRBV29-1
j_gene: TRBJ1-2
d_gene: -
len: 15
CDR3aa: CSVESNGARGYGYTF

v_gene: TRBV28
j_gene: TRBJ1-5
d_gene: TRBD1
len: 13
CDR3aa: CASRNRGNQPQHF

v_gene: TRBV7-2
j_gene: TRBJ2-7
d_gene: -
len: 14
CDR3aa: CASSLTNRKGGQYF

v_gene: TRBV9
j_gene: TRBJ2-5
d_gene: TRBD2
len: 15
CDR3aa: CASSVAAGGGETQYF

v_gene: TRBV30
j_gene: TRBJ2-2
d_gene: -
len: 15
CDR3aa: CAWRPKVGAGGELFF